The entry below describes one T cell receptor beta chain. The antigen this receptor binds is unknown. No much larger clone is present one base from it, and per-base qualities are unavailable. The protocol used for the library was the immunoSEQ multiplex PCR assay. Concerning the study's data processing: To diagnose cytomegalovirus status from the catalog of TCR beta chain sequences, a statistical classification framework was built. Here the immuneACCESS table is served through TCRdb, limited to in-frame sequences with V and J called. Missing clones are a known gap in these copies; in checked studies unresolved V genes cover under half, and the rest lacks a known reason. V, J and clone size are those of that table, while D and trimming were read from the DNA. For this sample there are about 140,000 clones; 84% appear just once. The ten largest clones add up to 1.4% of the sample. These data belong to a study of cytomegalovirus exposure and HLA in healthy donors (dated by TCRdb to about 2017). About the investigation overall: The 500 to 800 repertoires of the first cohort and the 120 or so validation repertoires were produced on the same platform, according to a later analysis. The study aimed to test whether cataloging public T cell receptors could reveal signatures of past pathogen exposure. Along with the roughly 670-subject first cohort, a separate validation cohort of around 110 different subjects was used. To predict cytomegalovirus infection status, the study brought together high-throughput TCR immunosequencing, statistical association of individual TCRs with disease status, and machine learning. Summary of the overall study and its limitations: A total of 150 or so TCR beta chains were listed by the study as associated with cytomegalovirus. The classifier was reported to diagnose cytomegalovirus status with high specificity and sensitivity in both the original cohort and the validation cohort. It was suggested by the authors that the approach could potentially be generalized to other disease states and immunological phenotypes. All 120 or so repertoires were used to score co-occurrence in the validation cohort in a later analysis, because that analysis had no HLA typing for the cohort. In vitro tests confirmed that three of the cytomegalovirus-associated TCR beta chains recognize cytomegalovirus antigens. Across donors, most TCR sequences were observed very rarely, whereas some public TCRs were present in many individuals. A later analysis found that TCRs clustered in the first cohort also tended to co-occur in the 95 to 150 validation repertoires, with approximately 95% of cluster scores above 0.

The donors were included in the validation cohort of roughly 130 subjects, a group kept apart from the roughly 670-subject first cohort. This sequence was found in a woman aged 25 to 39 in good health and CMV-seronegative. Sequenced: PBMCs.

The CDR3: CASSLTAGELFF. The bases read TGTGCCAGCAGTTTAACAGCCGGGGAGCTGTTTTTT. Recombination linked TRBV27 to TRBJ2-2; no D gene can be assigned with confidence. V is cut by 2 bases and J by 6 bases, and the space between the germline ends is 4 bases. The CDR3 covers 12 residues, taking in both the cysteine and the phenylalanine. Only CDR3 DNA remains: 36 bases, in frame from the first base. CDR1 and CDR2 (MNHEY, SMNVEV) derive from the germline V gene (reference sequence).